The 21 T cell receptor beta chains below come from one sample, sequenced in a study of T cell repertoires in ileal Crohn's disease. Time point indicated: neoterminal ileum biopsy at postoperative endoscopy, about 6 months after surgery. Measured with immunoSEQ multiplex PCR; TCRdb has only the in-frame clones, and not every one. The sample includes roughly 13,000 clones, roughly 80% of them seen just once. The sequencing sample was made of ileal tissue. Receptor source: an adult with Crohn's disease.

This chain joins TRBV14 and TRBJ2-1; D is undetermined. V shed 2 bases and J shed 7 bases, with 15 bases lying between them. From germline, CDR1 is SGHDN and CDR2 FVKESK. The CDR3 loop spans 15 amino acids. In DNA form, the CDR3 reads TGTGCCAGCAGCCAACATTCGGGTGGGTTGAATGAGCAGTTCTTC. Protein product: CASSQHSGGLNEQFF.

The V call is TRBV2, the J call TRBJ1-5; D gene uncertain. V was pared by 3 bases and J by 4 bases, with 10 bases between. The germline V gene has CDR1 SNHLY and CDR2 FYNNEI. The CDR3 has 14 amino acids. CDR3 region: CASSDGSRNQPQHF. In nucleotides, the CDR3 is TGTGCCAGCAGTGACGGGAGTAGAAATCAGCCCCAGCATTTT.

CDR3 DNA: TGTGCCAGCAGTGGCGACGGCGGCACCATATATTTT. Its translation is CASSGDGGTIYF. J is TRBJ1-3 and V is TRBV6-1; D ambiguous. Trimming cost V 4 bases and J 9 bases, with 10 bases left between them. The CDR3 sequence is 12 residues long. CDR1 is MNHNS and CDR2 is SASEGT in the germline V gene.

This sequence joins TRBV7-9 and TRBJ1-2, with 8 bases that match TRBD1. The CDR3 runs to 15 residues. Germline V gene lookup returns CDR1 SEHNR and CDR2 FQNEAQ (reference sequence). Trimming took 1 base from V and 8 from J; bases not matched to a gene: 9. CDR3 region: CASSLEIPGGGGYTF. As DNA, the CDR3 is TGTGCCAGCAGCTTAGAGATCCCAGGGGGCGGCGGCTACACCTTC.

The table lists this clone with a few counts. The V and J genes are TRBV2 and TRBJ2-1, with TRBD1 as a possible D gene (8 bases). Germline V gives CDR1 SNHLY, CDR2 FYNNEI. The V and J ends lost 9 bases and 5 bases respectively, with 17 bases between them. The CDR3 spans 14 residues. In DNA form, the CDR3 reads TGTGCCAGTGGGGGGGACAGGAGGGACAATGAGCAGTTCTTC. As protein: CASGGDRRDNEQFF.

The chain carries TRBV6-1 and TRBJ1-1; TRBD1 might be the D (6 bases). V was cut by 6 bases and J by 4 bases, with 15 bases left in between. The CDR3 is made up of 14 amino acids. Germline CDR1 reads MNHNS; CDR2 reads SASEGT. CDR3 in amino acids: CASSLRGLGTEAFF. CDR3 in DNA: TGTGCCAGCAGCCTCAGGGGATTGGGCACTGAAGCTTTCTTT.

This chain's CDR3 is CASSPSGGLGYTF. As DNA, the CDR3 is TGTGCCAGCAGTCCAAGCGGGGGGCTCGGCTACACCTTC. The V gene is TRBV6-1, the J gene TRBJ1-2; D perhaps matches TRBD1 (6 bases). Trimming shortened V by 5 bases and J by 8 bases, and 15 bases separated the two germline ends. CDR1 and CDR2 (germline): MNHNS, SASEGT. This CDR3 spans 13 amino acids.

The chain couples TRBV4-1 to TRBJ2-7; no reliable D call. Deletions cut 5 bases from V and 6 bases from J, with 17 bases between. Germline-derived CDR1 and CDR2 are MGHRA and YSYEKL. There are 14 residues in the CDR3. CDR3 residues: CASSNPLRSGEQYF. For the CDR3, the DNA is TGCGCCAGCAGCAACCCTCTACGTTCCGGCGAGCAGTACTTC.

CDR3 protein: CATNKGTGRLNEQFF. CDR3 in DNA: TGTGCCACCAACAAGGGGACAGGGAGGTTGAATGAGCAGTTCTTC. The chain links TRBV19 to TRBJ2-1; the match to TRBD1 covers 9 bases. The V and J ends lost 10 bases and 7 bases, in that order; junction bases with no gene match: 14. CDR1 is LNHDA and CDR2 is SQIVND in the germline V gene (reference sequence). CDR3 size: 15 residues.

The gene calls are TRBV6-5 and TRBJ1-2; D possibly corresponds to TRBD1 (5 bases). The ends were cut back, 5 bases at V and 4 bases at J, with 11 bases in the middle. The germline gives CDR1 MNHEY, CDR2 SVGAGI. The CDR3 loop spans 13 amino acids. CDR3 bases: TGTGCCAGCAGTCCCGGGGGAATCTATGGCTACACCTTC. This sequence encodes CASSPGGIYGYTF.

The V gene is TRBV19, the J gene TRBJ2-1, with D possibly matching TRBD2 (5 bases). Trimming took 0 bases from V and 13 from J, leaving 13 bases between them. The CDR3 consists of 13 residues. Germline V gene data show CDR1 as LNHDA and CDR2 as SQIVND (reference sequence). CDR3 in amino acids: CASSIDSRVNQFF. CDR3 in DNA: TGTGCCAGTAGTATAGATTCGCGGGTAAACCAGTTCTTC.

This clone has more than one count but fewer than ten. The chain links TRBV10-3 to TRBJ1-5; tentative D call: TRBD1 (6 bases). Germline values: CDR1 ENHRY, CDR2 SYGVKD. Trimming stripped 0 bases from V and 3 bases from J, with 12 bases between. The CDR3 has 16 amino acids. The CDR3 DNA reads TGTGCCATCAGTGAGTCCCCAGGGGATGTCAATCAGCCCCAGCATTTT. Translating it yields CAISESPGDVNQPQHF.

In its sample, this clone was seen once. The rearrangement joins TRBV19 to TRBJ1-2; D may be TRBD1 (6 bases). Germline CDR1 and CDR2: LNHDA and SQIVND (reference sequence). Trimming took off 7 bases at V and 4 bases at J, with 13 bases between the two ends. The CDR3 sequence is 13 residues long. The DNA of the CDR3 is TGTGCCAGTAAGGGTACAGGGCTCTATGGCTACACCTTC. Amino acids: CASKGTGLYGYTF.

The CDR3 DNA reads TGTGCCAGCAGTGAAACCCGGCGGGGGCTCACAGATACGCAGTATTTT. This gives the protein CASSETRRGLTDTQYF. The chain carries TRBV2 and TRBJ2-3; possibly TRBD2 for D (7 bases). Per germline, CDR1 SNHLY and CDR2 FYNNEI. Trimming cost V 2 bases and J 2 bases, with 14 bases left between them. The CDR3 consists of 16 residues.

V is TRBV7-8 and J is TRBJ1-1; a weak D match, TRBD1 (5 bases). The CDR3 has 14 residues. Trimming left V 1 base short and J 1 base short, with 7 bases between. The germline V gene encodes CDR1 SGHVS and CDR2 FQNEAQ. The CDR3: CASSLGDSNTEAFF. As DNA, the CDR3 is TGTGCCAGCAGCTTAGGGGACTCGAACACTGAAGCTTTCTTT.

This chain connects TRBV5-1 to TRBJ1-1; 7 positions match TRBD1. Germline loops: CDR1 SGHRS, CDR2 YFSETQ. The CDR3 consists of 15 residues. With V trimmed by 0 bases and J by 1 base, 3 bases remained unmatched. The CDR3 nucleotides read TGCGCCAGCAGCTTGGGTCAGGGGGAGAACACTGAAGCTTTCTTT. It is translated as CASSLGQGENTEAFF. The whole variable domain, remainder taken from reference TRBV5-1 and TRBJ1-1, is KAGVTQTPRYLIKTRGQQVTLSCSPISGHRSVSWYQQTPGQGLQFLFEYFSETQRNKGNFPGRFSGRQFSNSRSEMNVSTLELGDSALYLCASSLGQGENTEAFFGQGTRLTVV.

This CDR3 is CASSGWTHRSGANVLTF. The CDR3 bases are TGTGCCAGCAGCGGTTGGACTCACCGCTCTGGGGCCAACGTCCTGACTTTC. The chain recombines TRBV5-4 with TRBJ2-6; a possible D gene is TRBD2 (5 bases). Germline V gene data show CDR1 as SGHNT and CDR2 as YYREEE (reference sequence). The V end was cut by 4 bases, the J end by 0 bases, with 14 bases between. This CDR3 region has 17 residues.

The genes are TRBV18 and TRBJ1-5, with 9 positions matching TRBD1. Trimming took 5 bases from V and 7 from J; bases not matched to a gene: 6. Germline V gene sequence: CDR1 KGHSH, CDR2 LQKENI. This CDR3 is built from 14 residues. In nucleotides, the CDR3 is TGTGCCAGCTCATCGGGACAGGGAGGCCAGCCCCAGCATTTT. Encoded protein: CASSSGQGGQPQHF. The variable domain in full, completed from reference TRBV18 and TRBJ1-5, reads NAGVMQNPRHLVRRRGQEARLRCSPMKGHSHVYWYRQLPEEGLKFMVYLQKENIIDESGMPKERFSAEFPKEGPSILRIQQVVRGDSAAYFCASSSGQGGQPQHFGDGTRLSIL.

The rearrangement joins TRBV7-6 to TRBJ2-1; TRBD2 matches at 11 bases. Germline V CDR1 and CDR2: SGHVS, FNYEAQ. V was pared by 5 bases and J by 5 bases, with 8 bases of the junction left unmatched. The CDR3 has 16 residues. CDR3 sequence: CASSDSLAGGNNEQFF. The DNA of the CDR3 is TGTGCCAGCAGCGACTCGCTAGCGGGGGGCAACAATGAGCAGTTCTTC.

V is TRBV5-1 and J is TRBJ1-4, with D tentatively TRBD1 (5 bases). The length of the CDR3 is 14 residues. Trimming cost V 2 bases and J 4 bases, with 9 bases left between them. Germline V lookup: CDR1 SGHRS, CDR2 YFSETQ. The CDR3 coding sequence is TGCGCCAGCAGCTTCCTAGGGGATAATGAAAAACTGTTTTTT. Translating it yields CASSFLGDNEKLFF.

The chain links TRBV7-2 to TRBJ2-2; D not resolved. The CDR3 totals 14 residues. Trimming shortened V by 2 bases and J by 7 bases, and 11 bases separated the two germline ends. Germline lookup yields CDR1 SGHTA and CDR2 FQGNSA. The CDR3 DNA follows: TGTGCCAGCAGCTTATTTCATTTTGTCGGGGAGCTGTTTTTT. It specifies CASSLFHFVGELFF.